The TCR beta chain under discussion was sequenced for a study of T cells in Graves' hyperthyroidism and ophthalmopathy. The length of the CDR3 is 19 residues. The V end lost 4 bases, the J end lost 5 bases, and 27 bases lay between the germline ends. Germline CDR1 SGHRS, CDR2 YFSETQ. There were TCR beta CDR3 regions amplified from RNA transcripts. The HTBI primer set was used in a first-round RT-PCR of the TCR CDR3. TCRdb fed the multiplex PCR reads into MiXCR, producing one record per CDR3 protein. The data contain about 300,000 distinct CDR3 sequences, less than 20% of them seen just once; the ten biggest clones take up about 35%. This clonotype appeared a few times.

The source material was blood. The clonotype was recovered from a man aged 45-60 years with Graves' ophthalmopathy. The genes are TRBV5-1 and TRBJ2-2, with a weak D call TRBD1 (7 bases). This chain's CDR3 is CASSPGVLILTGRTGELFF. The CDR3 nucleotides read TGCGCCAGCAGCCCGGGGGTCCTTATCTTGACAGGGCGAACCGGGGAGCTGTTTTTT.